One sample yielded the 15 T cell receptor beta chains listed below, sequenced in a study of shared clonotypes between healthy human individuals. This table comes from immunoSEQ multiplex PCR, and its TCRdb copy is limited to in-frame clones, with some not included. Among millions of clones listed, around 95% were seen once. Source material: naive CD4+ T cells sorted from blood. Subset described: CD45RA+ positively selected. Every receptor here comes from a man between 18 and 29 years old in good health.

This chain links TRBV10-2 with TRBJ2-3, with 8 bases fitting TRBD2. The CDR3 loop spans 15 amino acids. Germline lookup yields CDR1 WSHSY and CDR2 SAAADI. With 6 bases clipped from V and 4 bases from J, the junction kept 9 bases outside the gene matches. CDR3 residues: CASSLLRAGADTQYF. CDR3 in DNA: TGCGCCAGCAGCCTATTAAGAGCGGGAGCAGATACGCAGTATTTT.

The gene calls are TRBV6-1 and TRBJ2-1; a possible D gene is TRBD1 (7 bases). Germline loops: CDR1 MNHNS, CDR2 SASEGT. The CDR3 sequence is 14 residues long. The V end lost 11 bases, the J end lost 6 bases, and 20 bases lay between the germline ends. This CDR3 is CAAGGGQSFNEQFF. CDR3 DNA: TGTGCCGCAGGAGGGGGCCAAAGTTTCAATGAGCAGTTCTTC.

The J gene is TRBJ1-1, the V gene TRBV30; 7 bases align to TRBD1. J lost 5 bases, V lost 7 bases, and 10 bases had no gene match. Germline assignment: CDR1 GTSNPN and CDR2 SVGIG (reference sequence). This CDR3 is built from 13 residues. Written as DNA, the CDR3 is TGTGCCTACACAAGGGACAGCTGGACTGAAGCTTTCTTT. Its protein product is CAYTRDSWTEAFF.

Comments on this clone: Other DNA sequences in this specimen translate into the identical CDR3. The chain joins TRBV18 to TRBJ2-7; D is perhaps TRBD1 (6 bases). This CDR3 is built from 13 residues. V was clipped by 4 bases and J by 1 base, with 8 bases between them. CDR1 is KGHSH and CDR2 is LQKENI in the germline V gene. The CDR3 sequence is CASSLGQSYEQYF. In nucleotides, the CDR3 is TGTGCCAGCTCACTAGGACAGTCCTACGAGCAGTACTTC.

V gene TRBV9 combines with J gene TRBJ2-1; D unclear. Germline-derived CDR1 and CDR2 are SGDLS and YYNGEE. Trimming stripped 7 bases from V and 5 bases from J, with 22 bases between. The CDR3 is 16 residues long. The CDR3 nucleotides read TGTGCCAGCTCCTCTGTCCGCAGTGGGTGGAACAATGAGCAGTTCTTC. Amino acids: CASSSVRSGWNNEQFF.

The chain is built from TRBV5-6 and TRBJ1-2, with TRBD1 as a possible D gene (5 bases). The CDR3 is made up of 13 amino acids. Deletions cut 1 base from V and 8 bases from J, with 12 bases between. Germline CDR1 SGHDT, CDR2 YYEEEE. CDR3 sequence: CASSLFRAGGYTF. CDR3 in DNA: TGTGCCAGCAGCTTGTTTCGGGCAGGGGGCTACACCTTC.

This clone was detected only a few times. The chain recombines TRBV11-3 with TRBJ2-2; the D gene is possibly TRBD1 (6 bases). The CDR3 spans 15 residues. Germline values: CDR1 SGHNT, CDR2 YENEEA. V was shortened by 4 bases and J by 2 bases, with 11 bases between the two germline ends. The CDR3 loop reads CASSSSGTNTGELFF. As DNA, the CDR3 is TGTGCCAGCAGCTCATCAGGGACAAACACCGGGGAGCTGTTTTTT.

The chain couples TRBV7-2 to TRBJ1-4; possible D gene TRBD1, 5 bases. The CDR3 totals 15 residues. V lost 3 bases and J 3 bases, leaving 11 bases between the germline ends. The V gene's germline CDR1 is SGHTA and CDR2 FQGNSA. In nucleotides, the CDR3 is TGTGCCAGCAGCTTTGGAGGGGTTGCTAATGAAAAACTGTTTTTT. It translates to CASSFGGVANEKLFF.

In regard to this clone: Additional DNA sequences in this sample encode the identical CDR3. CDR3 nucleotide sequence: TGTGCCAGCAGTTTAAGACAGGGCTACGAGCAGTACTTC. Residues: CASSLRQGYEQYF. The gene calls are TRBV27 and TRBJ2-7, with 7 bases aligning to TRBD1. The CDR3 sequence is 13 residues long. Germline-derived CDR1 and CDR2 are MNHEY and SMNVEV (reference sequence). With 2 bases clipped from V and 3 bases from J, the junction kept 1 base outside the gene matches.

As DNA, the CDR3 is TGCGCCAGCAGCCAAGAGTGGACGGTGAACACTGAAGCTTTCTTT. The encoded protein is CASSQEWTVNTEAFF. The chain joins TRBV4-1 to TRBJ1-1; D gene ambiguous. V was clipped by 0 bases and J by 0 bases, with 8 bases between them. Germline CDR1 is MGHRA and CDR2 is YSYEKL. The CDR3 sequence is 15 residues long.

This chain connects TRBV11-2 to TRBJ1-2; D ambiguous. CDR3 length equals 12 residues. The V end was cut by 3 bases, the J end by 5 bases, with 7 bases between. Germline CDR1 reads SGHAT; CDR2 reads FQNNGV. The CDR3 loop is CASSFPVYGYTF. DNA for the CDR3: TGTGCCAGCAGCTTTCCAGTTTATGGCTACACCTTC. Drawing the rest from reference TRBV11-2 and TRBJ1-2, the complete variable domain is EAGVAQSPRYKIIEKRQSVAFWCNPISGHATLYWYQQILGQGPKLLIQFQNNGVVDDSQLPKDRFSAERLKGVDSTLKIQPAKLEDSAVYLCASSFPVYGYTFGSGTRLTVV.

The gene calls are TRBV5-4 and TRBJ2-5; a weak D match, TRBD2 (6 bases). The CDR3 runs to 14 residues. V shed 4 bases and J shed 0 bases, with 10 bases lying between them. Germline CDR1 is SGHNT and CDR2 is YYREEE (reference sequence). CDR3 sequence: CASSRAGNQETQYF. The CDR3 DNA is TGTGCCAGCAGCCGCGCGGGGAACCAAGAGACCCAGTACTTC.

A note on this clone: Different DNA sequences within this sample yield the same CDR3. The chain links TRBV30 to TRBJ1-2; D is unresolved. V dropped 0 bases and J dropped 7 bases, with 9 bases sitting between them. CDR1 and CDR2 from the germline V gene are GTSNPN and SVGIG (reference sequence). The CDR3 sequence is 12 residues long. In nucleotides, the CDR3 is TGTGCCTGGAGTGTACCCGGGGTTGGCTACACCTTC. Its protein product is CAWSVPGVGYTF.

The sample holds one count of this clone. The genes are TRBV9 and TRBJ1-4; TRBD1 might be the D (6 bases). CDR3 size: 16 residues. V dropped 4 bases and J dropped 6 bases, with 19 bases sitting between them. Looked up from germline, CDR1 is SGDLS and CDR2 is YYNGEE. CDR3 in amino acids: CASSPETGTSHEKLFF. CDR3 DNA: TGTGCCAGCAGCCCCGAAACCGGGACAAGCCATGAAAAACTGTTTTTT.

This chain uses TRBV9 with TRBJ1-1; D unclear. V lost 0 bases and J 0 bases, leaving 9 bases between the germline ends. CDR1 and CDR2 from the germline V gene are SGDLS and YYNGEE. The CDR3 is 15 amino acids. The CDR3: CASSVAGGMNTEAFF. CDR3 DNA sequence: TGTGCCAGCAGCGTAGCTGGAGGGATGAACACTGAAGCTTTCTTT.